These 18 T cell receptor beta chains share one sample of origin, sequenced in a study of beta chain features in type 1 diabetes. The authors reverse transcribed all of the isolated RNA, so sequencing captured expressed TCRB transcripts. The assay was immunoSEQ multiplex PCR, and TCRdb's table has in-frame clones only and misses some. The sample carries more than 350,000 clones, roughly 11% recorded once. Sequenced input: naive CD4+ T cells from blood. The receptors shown here come from a woman aged 18-29 years in good health.

The chain couples TRBV9 to TRBJ2-3, with 7 nucleotides matching TRBD1. Germline trimming cut 0 bases from V and 1 base from J; bases unmatched to any gene: 5. The CDR3 totals 16 residues. CDR1 SGDLS and CDR2 YYNGEE come from the germline V gene. CDR3 coding DNA: TGTGCCAGCAGCGTAGGAATCGGACAGGGCACAGATACGCAGTATTTT. Its protein is CASSVGIGQGTDTQYF.

The chain recombines TRBV7-2 with TRBJ2-3; TRBD2 matches 10 bases. In germline, CDR1 is SGHTA, CDR2 FQGNSA. V lost 5 bases to trimming and J lost 5 bases; unmatched junction nucleotides: 10. CDR3 length equals 16 residues. The chain's CDR3 is CASSRGASGSIDTQYF. In nucleotides, the CDR3 is TGTGCCAGCAGCCGGGGGGCTAGCGGGAGTATAGATACGCAGTATTTT.

Turning to this clone: Other DNA variants within this sample encode the same CDR3. The V call is TRBV7-2, the J call TRBJ2-7; TRBD2 aligns across 12 bases. V gave up 2 bases and J gave up 4 bases; unmatched junction bases: 3. Germline V CDR1 and CDR2: SGHTA, FQGNSA. This CDR3 spans 15 amino acids. CDR3 bases: TGTGCCAGCAGCTTAAGACTAGCGGGAGAGTACGAGCAGTACTTC. Translating gives CASSLRLAGEYEQYF. Based on the CDR3 plus reference TRBV7-2 and TRBJ2-7, the full variable domain is GAGVSQSPSNKVTEKGKDVELRCDPISGHTALYWYRQSLGQGLEFLIYFQGNSAPDKSGLPSDRFSAERTGGSVSTLTIQRTQQEDSAVYLCASSLRLAGEYEQYFGPGTRLTVT.

This chain connects TRBV4-2 to TRBJ1-1; no definite D call. CDR3 length equals 15 residues. The germline gives CDR1 LGHNA, CDR2 YNFKEQ. The V end lost 7 bases, the J end lost 0 bases, and 15 bases lay between the germline ends. The CDR3: CASIPGREVNTEAFF. CDR3 DNA: TGTGCCAGCATCCCCGGGAGGGAGGTGAACACTGAAGCTTTCTTT.

The J gene is TRBJ2-3, the V gene TRBV19, with D tentatively TRBD2 (6 bases). Germline CDR1 reads LNHDA; CDR2 reads SQIVND (reference sequence). The CDR3 length is 13 residues. Trimming pared 5 bases from V and 0 bases from J, leaving 6 bases between. The CDR3 DNA is TGTGCCAGTAGTGGGACTAGCACAGATACGCAGTATTTT. It translates to CASSGTSTDTQYF.

V gene TRBV5-4 combines with J gene TRBJ1-6, with 8 nucleotides matching TRBD1. CDR3 length: 16 amino acids. J lost 7 bases, V lost 2 bases, and 8 bases had no gene match. Germline V CDR1 and CDR2: SGHNT, YYREEE (reference sequence). This CDR3 reads CASSLQPRTGNSPLHF. The CDR3 DNA sequence: TGTGCCAGCAGCTTACAACCTCGGACAGGGAATTCACCCCTCCACTTT.

This clone showed up just a few times. The V and J genes are TRBV11-2 and TRBJ2-1; TRBD2 aligns across 15 bases. The CDR3 consists of 16 residues. Germline V gives CDR1 SGHAT, CDR2 FQNNGV. V gave up 1 base and J gave up 9 bases; unmatched junction bases: 4. The DNA for the CDR3 is TGTGCCAGCAGCTTAGTGGTGGGACTAGCGGGAGGTGAGCAGTTCTTC. The encoded protein is CASSLVVGLAGGEQFF.

This clone was recorded a few times. V gene TRBV2 combines with J gene TRBJ2-7, with D tentatively TRBD2 (5 bases). The V end was cut by 6 bases, the J end by 10 bases, with 16 bases between. Per germline, CDR1 SNHLY and CDR2 FYNNEI. The CDR3 spans 12 residues. This CDR3 is CASSAEFSDQYF. CDR3 nucleotide sequence: TGTGCCAGCAGCGCCGAATTTAGCGATCAGTACTTC.

The chain recombines TRBV21-1 with TRBJ2-7; no check of the table's D call, TRBD1, against the DNA was made. TRBV21-1 is listed as a pseudogene. The CDR3 covers 19 residues. The CDR3 DNA is TGTGCCAGCAGCAAAAAGGCAGGTGACAGCCGACCTAAAAATTACGAGCAGTACGTC. It yields the protein CASSKKAGDSRPKNYEQYV.

This clone was recorded a few times. J is TRBJ1-6 and V is TRBV25-1; TRBD1 agrees at 9 bases. After removal of 2 bases from V and 7 bases from J, the junction contained 3 bases not matched to a gene. The CDR3 spans 15 residues. Germline-derived CDR1 and CDR2 are MGHDK and SYGVNS. CDR3 sequence reads: CASSEPGTGNSPLHF. The CDR3 nucleotides are TGTGCCAGCAGTGAACCTGGGACAGGGAATTCACCCCTCCACTTT.

This clone was observed a handful of times. J is TRBJ2-1 and V is TRBV4-3; no definite D call. The CDR3 is 16 amino acids. CDR1 LGHNA and CDR2 YSLEER come from the germline V gene. V lost 0 bases and J lost 4, with 13 bases in between. This CDR3 reads CASSQERRAMYNEQFF. Here the CDR3 DNA reads TGCGCCAGCAGCCAAGAACGAAGAGCGATGTACAATGAGCAGTTCTTC.

This clone has more than one count but fewer than ten. J is TRBJ1-1 and V is TRBV7-9; D is possibly TRBD1 (5 bases). Germline CDR1 reads SEHNR; CDR2 reads FQNEAQ (reference sequence). The V gene lost 5 bases and the J gene lost 6 bases, with 16 bases spanning the gap. The CDR3 spans 14 residues. Here the CDR3 reads CASSADGGGAEAFF. The CDR3 nucleotides are TGTGCCAGCAGCGCCGACGGAGGAGGGGCTGAAGCTTTCTTT.

V usage is TRBV11-3 and J usage is TRBJ2-7; TRBD1 or TRBD2 may be the D gene (6 bases each). V was pared by 2 bases and J by 1 base, with 9 bases between. Looked up from germline, CDR1 is SGHNT and CDR2 is YENEEA. This CDR3 is 14 amino acids long. The DNA of the CDR3 is TGTGCCAGCAGCTTAAGGGGGGTTTCCTACGAGCAGTACTTC. As protein: CASSLRGVSYEQYF.

The V gene is TRBV7-3, the J gene TRBJ2-3; 8 bases align to TRBD2. This CDR3 has 14 residues. The J segment lost 5 bases and the V segment lost 4 bases, leaving 5 bases of the junction unmatched. Germline CDR1 reads SGHTA; CDR2 reads FQGTGA. CDR3 sequence reads: CASSYGREGDTQYF. The CDR3, as DNA: TGTGCCAGCAGCTACGGCCGGGAGGGAGATACGCAGTATTTT.

V is TRBV25-1 and J is TRBJ1-6; a weak D match, TRBD1 (6 bases). V dropped 5 bases and J dropped 7 bases, with 15 bases sitting between them. From germline, CDR1 is MGHDK and CDR2 SYGVNS. CDR3 length equals 15 residues. In nucleotides, the CDR3 is TGTGCCAGCAGTCCCTTTAGGACAGAGAATTCACCCCTCCACTTT. This encodes CASSPFRTENSPLHF.

V is TRBV19 and J is TRBJ2-7; D is ambiguous. The germline V gene encodes CDR1 LNHDA and CDR2 SQIVND (reference sequence). This CDR3 has 14 residues. V lost 1 base, J lost 0 bases, and 7 bases lay in between. The CDR3 sequence: CASSIGWNSYEQYF. CDR3 DNA: TGTGCCAGTAGTATAGGGTGGAACTCCTACGAGCAGTACTTC. The full variable domain, with the rest looked up from reference TRBV19 and TRBJ2-7, is DGGITQSPKYLFRKEGQNVTLSCEQNLNHDAMYWYRQDPGQGLRLIYYSQIVNDFQKGDIAEGYSVSREKKESFPLTVTSAQKNPTAFYLCASSIGWNSYEQYFGPGTRLTVT.

This sequence joins TRBV7-9 and TRBJ2-3, with TRBD2 identical over 7 bases. Per the germline V gene, CDR1 is SEHNR and CDR2 is FQNEAQ (reference sequence). The CDR3 runs to 16 residues. V dropped 0 bases and J dropped 7; count of bases not matched to a gene: 10. The CDR3, as DNA: TGTGCCAGCAGCTTAGCTTGGCGGGAGTTGGCAAATACGCAGTATTTT. Its translation: CASSLAWRELANTQYF. The full variable domain, completed using reference TRBV7-9 and TRBJ2-3, is DTGVSQNPRHKITKRGQNVTFRCDPISEHNRLYWYRQTLGQGPEFLTYFQNEAQLEKSRLLSDRFSAERPKGSFSTLEIQRTEQGDSAMYLCASSLAWRELANTQYFGPGTRLTVL.

The chain links TRBV19 to TRBJ2-3; 9 nucleotides line up with TRBD1. The germline V gene encodes CDR1 LNHDA and CDR2 SQIVND (reference sequence). Trimming removed 8 bases from V and 5 bases from J; junction bases left unmatched: 11. This CDR3 is 15 amino acids long. CDR3 protein: CASLPRQGVGDTQYF. DNA of the CDR3: TGTGCCAGTCTACCAAGACAGGGGGTCGGAGATACGCAGTATTTT.